This T cell receptor (beta chain) originates from a study of T cells in localized non-small cell lung cancer. Study-wide findings and caveats: In adjacent lung, a median around 52 of the top 100 tumor clones were found. An association was observed between higher blood T cell density and longer overall survival. Measurement of T cell clonality placed uninvolved adjacent lung highest, above the level in tumor. Because only a single region of the tumor was sequenced, heterogeneity remains possible.

Profiled with immunoSEQ multiplex PCR; TCRdb holds only in-frame clones, not every one. The profile shows around 130,000 clones, roughly 90% of them singletons. Concerning this clone itself: Its target is unknown.

This clonotype was obtained from a female donor over 55 with stage I lung adenocarcinoma. This material consisted of peripheral blood, taken before any cancer treatment.

The DNA of the CDR3 is TGTGCCAGCAGTCTTCCGGGACTAGGGGACCACAATGAGCAGTTCTTC. The encoded protein is CASSLPGLGDHNEQFF. The gene calls are TRBV6-6 and TRBJ2-1; 8 bases fit TRBD2. CDR1 and CDR2 (germline): MNHNY, SVGAGI (reference sequence). The CDR3 covers 16 residues. V shed 5 bases, J shed 5 bases, and the junction held 11 bases outside the gene matches.